The source of this TCR beta chain is a study of Ad26.COV2.S vaccination and SARS-CoV-2 variants. About the research overall: Vaccine-arm donor from the placebo-controlled COV1001 Ad26.COV2.S trial.

This CDR3 has 15 residues. Germline loops: CDR1 MDHEN, CDR2 SYDVKM. V was trimmed by 6 bases and J by 0 bases, leaving 15 bases between them. Libraries were prepared by immunoSEQ multiplex PCR; TCRdb keeps only in-frame clonotypes and omits some of them. The sample lists about 400,000 clones, approximately 92% occurring once. Treatment meaning: around 19 received Ad26.COV2.S at low or high dose, single or two shots; roughly five received placebo; per-sample allocation not given. Sampling occurred on day 63 after the first vaccine or placebo injection. The chain carries TRBV28 and TRBJ2-7; D gene uncertain. The TCR comes from a person between 18 and 65 years old who received the Ad26.COV2.S COVID-19 vaccine or a placebo. This material consisted of peripheral blood, taken in a trial of Ad26.COV2.S vaccine versus placebo. In DNA form, the CDR3 reads TGTGCCAGCAGCGACCCTACGACTGGCTCCTACGAGCAGTACTTC. This encodes CASSDPTTGSYEQYF.